The T cell receptor beta chain under discussion was sequenced for a study of control samples from healthy donors and cancer patients. This CDR3 spans 16 amino acids. TCRdb's table, derived via immunoSEQ multiplex PCR, lists solely in-frame clones and lacks some. The data contain some 120,000 clones, around 90% of them singletons. This receptor was taken from a man between 40 and 49 years old in good health. J is TRBJ2-7 and V is TRBV21-1. TRBV21-1 is designated a pseudogene. The sample consisted of blood. The CDR3 nucleotides read TGTGCAGCAGCAAAGTGGTGTTTGGTGAGCTCCTACGAGCAGTACTTC. It codes for CAAAKWCLVSSYEQYF.